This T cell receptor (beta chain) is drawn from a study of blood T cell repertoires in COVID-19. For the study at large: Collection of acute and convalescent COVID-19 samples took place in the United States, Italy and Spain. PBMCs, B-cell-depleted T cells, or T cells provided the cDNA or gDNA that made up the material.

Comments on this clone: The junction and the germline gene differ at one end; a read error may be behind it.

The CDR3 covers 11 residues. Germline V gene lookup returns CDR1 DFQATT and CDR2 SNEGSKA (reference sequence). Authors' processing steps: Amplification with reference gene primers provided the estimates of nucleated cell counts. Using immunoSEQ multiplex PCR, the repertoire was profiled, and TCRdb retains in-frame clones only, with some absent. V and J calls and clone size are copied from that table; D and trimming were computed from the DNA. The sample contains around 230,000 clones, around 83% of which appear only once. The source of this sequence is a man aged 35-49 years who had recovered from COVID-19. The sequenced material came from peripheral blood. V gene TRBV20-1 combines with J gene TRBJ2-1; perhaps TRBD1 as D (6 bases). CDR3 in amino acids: CSARDRDRRLF. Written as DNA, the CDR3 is TGCAGTGCTAGAGATCGAGACAGGAGACTCTTC.